The 18 T cell receptor beta chains given below trace back to one sample, sequenced in a study of T cell responses to AZD1222 COVID-19 vaccine. TCRdb keeps only in-frame clones here, not all; method: immunoSEQ multiplex PCR. The sample consists of 80,000 to 90,000 clones, around nine tenths of them appearing once. The sample here was peripheral blood, taken 28 days after the second AZD1222 dose. These receptors were collected from an adult who received the AZD1222 COVID-19 vaccine.

The chain couples TRBV28 to TRBJ1-2, with D possibly matching TRBD1 (6 bases). The CDR3 runs to 13 residues. Deletions cut 3 bases from V and 4 bases from J, with 9 bases between. CDR1 is MDHEN, CDR2 SYDVKM, per germline. As DNA, the CDR3 is TGTGCCAGCAGTTTCATCAGGGGCTATGGCTACACCTTC. Translation: CASSFIRGYGYTF.

This chain links TRBV10-3 with TRBJ1-4, with no clear D. Germline lookup yields CDR1 ENHRY and CDR2 SYGVKD. V was pared by 4 bases and J by 8 bases, with 11 bases between. The CDR3 is made up of 13 amino acids. The CDR3 here is CAISVNSGEKLFF. As DNA, the CDR3 is TGTGCCATCAGTGTAAATTCAGGAGAAAAACTGTTTTTT.

The V and J genes are TRBV28 and TRBJ1-4, with a possible D match to TRBD1 (5 bases). CDR1 and CDR2 from the germline V gene are MDHEN and SYDVKM. There are 15 residues in the CDR3. Trimming left V 3 bases short and J 6 bases short, with 14 bases between. CDR3 loop: CASSFSGRGDEKLFF. The CDR3 region has the DNA TGTGCCAGCAGTTTTTCGGGGCGGGGAGATGAAAAACTGTTTTTT. The variable domain in full, completed from reference TRBV28 and TRBJ1-4, reads DVKVTQSSRYLVKRTGEKVFLECVQDMDHENMFWYRQDPGLGLRLIYFSYDVKMKEKGDIPEGYSVSREKKERFSLILESASTNQTSMYLCASSFSGRGDEKLFFGSGTQLSVL.

The rearrangement uses TRBV18 and TRBJ2-5, with D possibly matching TRBD1 (6 bases). The CDR3 is 16 residues long. Germline V gene sequence: CDR1 KGHSH, CDR2 LQKENI. V was pared by 2 bases and J by 4 bases, with 17 bases between. This CDR3 is CASSPGSGQGAETQYF. CDR3 bases: TGTGCCAGCTCACCAGGATCGGGACAAGGGGCAGAGACCCAGTACTTC.

The chain links TRBV3-1 (or the pseudogene TRBV3-2) to TRBJ2-3; D unclear. The CDR3 has 13 residues. Germline CDR1 reads LGHDT; CDR2 reads YNNKEL (reference sequence). V gave up 1 base and J gave up 8 bases, with 10 bases separating them. The chain's CDR3 is CASSQVRTGTQYF. CDR3 nucleotides: TGTGCCAGCAGCCAAGTAAGGACCGGTACGCAGTATTTT.

This rearrangement joins TRBV9 to TRBJ1-1; D is unclear. The CDR3 spans 13 residues. Germline CDR1 is SGDLS and CDR2 is YYNGEE. Trimming took off 0 bases at V and 4 bases at J, with 7 bases between the two ends. The CDR3 here is CASSVEAVTEAFF. Written as DNA, the CDR3 is TGTGCCAGCAGCGTAGAGGCTGTCACTGAAGCTTTCTTT.

V gene TRBV19 combines with J gene TRBJ1-4; maybe TRBD1 (6 bases). Germline V gives CDR1 LNHDA, CDR2 SQIVND (reference sequence). This CDR3 has 17 amino acids. V lost 7 bases and J lost 0, with 18 bases in between. CDR3 in amino acids: CASNGGASRTTNEKLFF. The CDR3, as DNA: TGTGCCAGTAATGGGGGGGCGAGCAGAACAACTAATGAAAAACTGTTTTTT.

The genes are TRBV2 and TRBJ2-4; possibly TRBD1 or TRBD2 for D (5 bases each). The CDR3 length is 15 residues. Germline V gene lookup returns CDR1 SNHLY and CDR2 FYNNEI. Trimming pared 6 bases from V and 9 bases from J, leaving 21 bases between. The chain's CDR3 is CASRVWVSGDGIQYF. The DNA of the CDR3 is TGTGCCAGCAGGGTCTGGGTATCCGGGGACGGCATTCAGTACTTC.

The sample holds one count of this clone. The CDR3 DNA reads as TGCGCCAGCAGCTTGGCCTGGGGTCAGGAGACCCAGTACTTC. This sequence encodes CASSLAWGQETQYF. The rearrangement joins TRBV5-1 to TRBJ2-5; D gene ambiguous. The length of the CDR3 is 14 residues. Trimming cost V 0 bases and J 5 bases, with 11 bases left between them. Germline V lookup: CDR1 SGHRS, CDR2 YFSETQ. The full variable domain, completed using reference TRBV5-1 and TRBJ2-5, is KAGVTQTPRYLIKTRGQQVTLSCSPISGHRSVSWYQQTPGQGLQFLFEYFSETQRNKGNFPGRFSGRQFSNSRSEMNVSTLELGDSALYLCASSLAWGQETQYFGPGTRLLVL.

The chain carries TRBV18 and TRBJ1-1; a possible D gene is TRBD1 (5 bases). Germline V gene lookup returns CDR1 KGHSH and CDR2 LQKENI. The CDR3 runs 15 residues. The V gene lost 3 bases and the J gene lost 0 bases, with 11 bases spanning the gap. The CDR3 DNA follows: TGTGCCAGCTCACCGGGGGGGGAAGTGAACACTGAAGCTTTCTTT. This sequence encodes CASSPGGEVNTEAFF.

The V call is TRBV7-2, the J call TRBJ1-5; weak D call: TRBD1 (5 bases). The CDR3 covers 15 residues. CDR1 is SGHTA and CDR2 is FQGNSA in the germline V gene. V was cut by 1 base and J by 5 bases, with 12 bases left in between. Here the CDR3 DNA reads TGTGCCAGCAGCTTAGTAGGGTCAGGGCATCAGCCCCAGCATTTT. Amino acids: CASSLVGSGHQPQHF.

This chain joins TRBV19 and TRBJ1-1; D possibly corresponds to TRBD1 (5 bases). V was cut by 7 bases and J by 0 bases, with 21 bases left in between. CDR3 length: 17 residues. Germline V gene data show CDR1 as LNHDA and CDR2 as SQIVND (reference sequence). CDR3 sequence: CASTQMGQMPLNTEAFF. Here the CDR3 DNA reads TGTGCCAGTACCCAAATGGGGCAGATGCCGTTGAACACTGAAGCTTTCTTT.

The rearrangement links TRBV9 to TRBJ2-3, with D perhaps given as TRBD1 or TRBD2 (7 bases each). The V end lost 4 bases, the J end lost 1 base, and 16 bases lay between the germline ends. This CDR3 is built from 16 residues. Germline CDR1 is SGDLS and CDR2 is YYNGEE. The CDR3 nucleotides read TGTGCCAGCAGCCCAGGGGGAGGGGCCGGCACAGATACGCAGTATTTT. Protein: CASSPGGGAGTDTQYF.

The CDR3 coding sequence is TGTGCCAGCAGCTCCTCCTCGACAGGGGTGGGTAATTCACCCCTCCACTTT. It is translated as CASSSSSTGVGNSPLHF. The chain combines TRBV27 with TRBJ1-6; TRBD1 matches 8 bases. Germline V gives CDR1 MNHEY, CDR2 SMNVEV (reference sequence). The CDR3 is 17 amino acids. V shed 6 bases, J shed 6 bases, and the junction held 13 bases outside the gene matches.

The rearrangement links TRBV4-3 to TRBJ2-7; 8 bases align to TRBD1. Trimming cost V 1 base and J 4 bases; bases outside gene matches: 6. The CDR3 loop spans 15 amino acids. CDR1 is LGHNA, CDR2 YSLEER, per germline. CDR3 nucleotide sequence: TGCGCCAGCAGCCAAGTCGGGACAGGACCATACGAGCAGTACTTC. Translated: CASSQVGTGPYEQYF.

This clone has a single count. The CDR3 DNA follows: TGCAGCGTTGAAGATCGATGGAGGGGTAGCGGCTACACCTTC. It specifies CSVEDRWRGSGYTF. This rearrangement joins TRBV29-1 to TRBJ1-2; maybe TRBD1 (5 bases). CDR3 length: 14 residues. V was cut by 0 bases and J by 8 bases, with 16 bases left in between. Per the germline V gene, CDR1 is SQVTM and CDR2 is ANQGSEA.

This chain connects TRBV19 to TRBJ2-4, with a possible D match to TRBD2 (6 bases). The CDR3 extends over 15 amino acids. CDR1 and CDR2 from the germline V gene are LNHDA and SQIVND (reference sequence). V was trimmed by 7 bases and J by 6 bases, leaving 19 bases between them. CDR3 bases: TGTGCCAGTACCCAAGAGTCGACTAGAAGAAACATTCAGTACTTC. This codes for CASTQESTRRNIQYF.

The rearrangement links TRBV7-9 to TRBJ2-7; TRBD2 matches at 8 bases. This CDR3 is built from 14 residues. J was trimmed by 2 bases and V by 5 bases; bases with no gene match: 5. CDR1 and CDR2 (germline): SEHNR, FQNEAQ (reference sequence). In nucleotides, the CDR3 is TGTGCCAGCAGCCCCGGGGGGGGTCCCTACGAGCAGTACTTC. This gives the protein CASSPGGGPYEQYF. Complete variable domain (other parts from reference TRBV7-9 and TRBJ2-7): DTGVSQNPRHKITKRGQNVTFRCDPISEHNRLYWYRQTLGQGPEFLTYFQNEAQLEKSRLLSDRFSAERPKGSFSTLEIQRTEQGDSAMYLCASSPGGGPYEQYFGPGTRLTVT.